Below, 9 T cell receptor beta chains from the same sample are listed, as sequenced in a study of a mutant IDH1 vaccine in newly diagnosed glioma. The assay was immunoSEQ multiplex PCR, and TCRdb's table has in-frame clones only and misses some. Of about 60,000 clones in the sample, approximately 80% were seen once. Specified time point: week 23, last vaccination. Topical imiquimod accompanied each vaccine dose, which consisted of 300 ug of mutant IDH1 20-mer peptide. Antigen specificity for these receptors is unknown. Sequenced material: PBMCs, taken from a glioma patient whose treatment included an IDH1 peptide vaccine. These receptors were obtained from a man aged 18 to 30 with glioma.

V gene TRBV30 combines with J gene TRBJ2-2; 7 nucleotides match TRBD1. Trimming removed 2 bases from V and 5 bases from J; junction bases left unmatched: 11. The CDR3 has 16 residues. In germline, CDR1 is GTSNPN, CDR2 SVGIG (reference sequence). The CDR3 is CAWSFNRGLGTGELFF. CDR3 DNA sequence: TGTGCCTGGAGTTTTAACAGGGGCTTGGGGACCGGGGAGCTGTTTTTT.

This rearrangement joins TRBV7-8 to TRBJ1-2, with unresolved D. V was cut by 10 bases and J by 8 bases, with 23 bases left in between. Germline V CDR1 and CDR2: SGHVS, FQNEAQ. CDR3 length: 14 amino acids. The CDR3 DNA reads TGTGCCATCACGTCCCCCGGGCCCCAAAAAGGCTACACCTTC. Encoded protein: CAITSPGPQKGYTF.

The chain couples TRBV6-5 to TRBJ2-1, with 10 bases matching TRBD1. CDR3 length: 14 residues. V shed 0 bases, J shed 9 bases, and the junction held 2 bases outside the gene matches. Germline CDR1 and CDR2: MNHEY and SVGAGI. The DNA of the CDR3 is TGTGCCAGCAGTTACTCAGGGACAGGGGCTGAGCAGTTCTTC. Its protein product is CASSYSGTGAEQFF.

CDR3 residues: CASSIRTGPYEQYF. CDR3 sequence (DNA): TGTGCCAGTAGTATACGGACAGGGCCGTACGAGCAGTACTTC. The V call is TRBV19, the J call TRBJ2-7, with 8 bases that match TRBD1. The CDR3 has 14 amino acids. V lost 2 bases to trimming and J lost 4 bases; unmatched junction nucleotides: 4. Germline CDR1 reads LNHDA; CDR2 reads SQIVND (reference sequence).

This clone was seen only a few times. The V call is TRBV7-9, the J call TRBJ1-1; TRBD1 might be the D (5 bases). CDR1 SEHNR and CDR2 FQNEAQ come from the germline V gene (reference sequence). This CDR3 region has 16 residues. Trimming cost V 2 bases and J 5 bases, with 18 bases left between them. The CDR3 DNA sequence: TGTGCCAGCAGCTTATCCCCCGGGAGGGGCGAAACTGAAGCTTTCTTT. This translates into CASSLSPGRGETEAFF.

This chain links TRBV2 with TRBJ2-3; D uncertain. There are 10 residues in the CDR3. Trimming removed 9 bases from V and 3 bases from J, with 4 bases in between. CDR1 is SNHLY, CDR2 FYNNEI, per germline. CDR3 sequence (DNA): TGTGCCAGTTTAACAGATACGCAGTATTTT. Translation: CASLTDTQYF.

This clone appeared a single time. The chain's CDR3 is CASSQDAQGSYGYTF. DNA of the CDR3: TGCGCCAGCAGCCAAGATGCGCAGGGGTCTTATGGCTACACCTTC. The chain is built from TRBV4-3 and TRBJ1-2; D is perhaps TRBD1 (6 bases). The V end was cut by 0 bases, the J end by 5 bases, with 13 bases between. Germline V gene sequence: CDR1 LGHNA, CDR2 YSLEER. The CDR3 runs 15 residues.

The rearrangement uses TRBV6-4 and TRBJ2-3; 11 positions agree with TRBD2. Losses at the gene ends were 0 bases for V and 2 bases for J; bases not matched to a gene: 1. Germline CDR1 is MRHNA and CDR2 is SNTAGT. CDR3 length: 16 residues. CDR3 sequence (DNA): TGTGCCAGCAGTGACTCTAGCGGGGGGGCCACAGATACGCAGTATTTT. Amino acids: CASSDSSGGATDTQYF.

The V call is TRBV7-9, the J call TRBJ2-6; tentatively, D is TRBD2 (6 bases). This CDR3 spans 18 amino acids. V shed 0 bases and J shed 5 bases, with 17 bases lying between them. Germline CDR1 SEHNR, CDR2 FQNEAQ (reference sequence). CDR3 residues: CASSLAISGVSWANVLTF. In DNA form, the CDR3 reads TGTGCCAGCAGCTTAGCGATTAGCGGTGTTTCTTGGGCCAACGTCCTGACTTTC.